The sequence of this TCR beta chain was determined in a study of blood T cells in healthy people across ages. This clonotype was counted once. Its antigen remains unknown. The second PCR ran about 6 to 12 cycles with a sample-barcoded 5' primer and J-beta primers. The template-switch adaptor was a 5' adaptor with 12 random nucleotides. It tagged each cDNA molecule. TCRdb analysed the 5' RACE reads with MiXCR anew, one entry per CDR3 protein. The table has roughly 1,500,000 distinct CDR3 sequences, about 43% seen once. V lost 4 bases and J 3 bases, leaving 18 bases between the germline ends. CDR3 length: 15 residues. Per germline, CDR1 DFQATT and CDR2 SNEGSKA (reference sequence). Notes on the study in general: Naive T cell percentage strongly correlated with TCR beta diversity. More naive CD4+ cells and higher diversity marked long-lived donors relative to aged donors.

The clonotype was recovered from a young woman in good health. This chain connects TRBV20-1 to TRBJ1-2; D not certain. The sequencing input was blood. CDR3 protein: CSATNVPGGDYGYTF. The CDR3 bases are TGCAGTGCTACTAATGTGCCAGGAGGCGACTATGGCTACACCTTC.